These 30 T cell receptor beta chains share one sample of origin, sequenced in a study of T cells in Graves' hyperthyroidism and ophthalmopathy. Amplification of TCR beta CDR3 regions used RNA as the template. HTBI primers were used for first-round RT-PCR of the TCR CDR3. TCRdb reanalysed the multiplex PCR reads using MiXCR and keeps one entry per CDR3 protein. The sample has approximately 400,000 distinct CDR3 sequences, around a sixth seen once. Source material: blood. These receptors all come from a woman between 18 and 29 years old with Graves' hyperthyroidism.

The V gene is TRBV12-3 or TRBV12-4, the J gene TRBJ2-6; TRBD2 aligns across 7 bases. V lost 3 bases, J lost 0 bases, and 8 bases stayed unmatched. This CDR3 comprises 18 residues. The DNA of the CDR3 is TGTGCCAGCAGTTTTGCCATGGGGGGGAACTCTGGGGCCAACGTCCTGACTTTC. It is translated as CASSFAMGGNSGANVLTF.

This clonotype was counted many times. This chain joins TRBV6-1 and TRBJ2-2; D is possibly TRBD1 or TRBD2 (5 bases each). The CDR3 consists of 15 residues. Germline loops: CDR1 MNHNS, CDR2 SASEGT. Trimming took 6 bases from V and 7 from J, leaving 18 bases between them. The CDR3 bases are TGTGCCAGCAGGTCCGCCCGAGGGGCAATCGGGGAGCTGTTTTTT. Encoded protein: CASRSARGAIGELFF.

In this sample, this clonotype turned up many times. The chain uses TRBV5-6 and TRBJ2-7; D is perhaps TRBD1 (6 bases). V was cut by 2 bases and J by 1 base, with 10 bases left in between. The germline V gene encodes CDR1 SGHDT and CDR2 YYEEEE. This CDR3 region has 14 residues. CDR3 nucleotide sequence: TGTGCCAGCAGCTTAGGGGGACAATCCTACGAGCAGTACTTC. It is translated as CASSLGGQSYEQYF.

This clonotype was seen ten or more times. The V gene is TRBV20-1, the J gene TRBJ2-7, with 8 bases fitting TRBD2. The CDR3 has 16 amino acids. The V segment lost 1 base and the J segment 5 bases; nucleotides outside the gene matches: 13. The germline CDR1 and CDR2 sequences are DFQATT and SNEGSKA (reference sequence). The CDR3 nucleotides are TGCAGTGCTAGAGGTGGACTAGCCCCCTTTTTAGACGAGCAGTACTTC. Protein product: CSARGGLAPFLDEQYF.

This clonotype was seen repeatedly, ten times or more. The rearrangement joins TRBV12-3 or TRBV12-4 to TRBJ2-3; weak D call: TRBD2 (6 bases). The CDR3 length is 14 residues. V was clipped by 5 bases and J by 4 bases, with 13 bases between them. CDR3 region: CASSRLERPDTQYF. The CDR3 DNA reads TGTGCCAGCAGTAGACTAGAGCGGCCAGATACGCAGTATTTT.

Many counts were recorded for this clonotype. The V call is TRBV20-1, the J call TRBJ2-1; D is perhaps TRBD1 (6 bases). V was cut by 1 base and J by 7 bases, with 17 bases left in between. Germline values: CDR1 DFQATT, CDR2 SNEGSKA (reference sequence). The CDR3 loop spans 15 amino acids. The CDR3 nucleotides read TGCAGTGCTAGAGGCCAGGGGCGCCCCGAGAATGAGCAGTTCTTC. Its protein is CSARGQGRPENEQFF.

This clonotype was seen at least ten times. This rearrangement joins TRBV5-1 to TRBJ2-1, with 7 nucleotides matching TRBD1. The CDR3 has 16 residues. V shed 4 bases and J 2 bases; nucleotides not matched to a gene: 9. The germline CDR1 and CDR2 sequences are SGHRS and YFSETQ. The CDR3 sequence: CASSPSGTETYNEQFF. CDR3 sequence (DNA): TGCGCCAGCAGCCCGTCCGGGACAGAGACCTACAATGAGCAGTTCTTC.

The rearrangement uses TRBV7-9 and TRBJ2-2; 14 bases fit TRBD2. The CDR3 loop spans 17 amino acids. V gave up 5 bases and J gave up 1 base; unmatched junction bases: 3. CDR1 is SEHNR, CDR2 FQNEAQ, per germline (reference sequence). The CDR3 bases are TGTGCCAGCAGCCGGGGGACTAGCGGGGGGAACACCGGGGAGCTGTTTTTT. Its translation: CASSRGTSGGNTGELFF.

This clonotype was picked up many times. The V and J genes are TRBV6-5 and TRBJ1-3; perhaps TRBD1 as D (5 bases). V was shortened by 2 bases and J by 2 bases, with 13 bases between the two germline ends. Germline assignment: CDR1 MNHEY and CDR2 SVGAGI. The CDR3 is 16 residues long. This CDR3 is CASSYTRAVTGNTIYF. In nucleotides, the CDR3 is TGTGCCAGCAGTTACACCAGGGCGGTAACTGGAAACACCATATATTTT.

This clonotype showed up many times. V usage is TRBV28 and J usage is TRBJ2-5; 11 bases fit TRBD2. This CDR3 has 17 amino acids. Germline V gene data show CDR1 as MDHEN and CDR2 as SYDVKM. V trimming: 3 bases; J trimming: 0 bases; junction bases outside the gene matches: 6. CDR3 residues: CASSLGTSGSYQETQYF. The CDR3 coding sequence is TGTGCCAGCAGTTTGGGGACTAGCGGAAGTTACCAAGAGACCCAGTACTTC.

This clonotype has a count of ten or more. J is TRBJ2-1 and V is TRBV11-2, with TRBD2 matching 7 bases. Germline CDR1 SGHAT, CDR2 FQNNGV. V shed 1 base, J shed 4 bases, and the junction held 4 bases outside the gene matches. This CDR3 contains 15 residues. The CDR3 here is CASSLAAGLYNEQFF. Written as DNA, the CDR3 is TGTGCCAGCAGCTTAGCGGCGGGACTATACAATGAGCAGTTCTTC. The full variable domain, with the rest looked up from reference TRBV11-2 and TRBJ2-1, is EAGVAQSPRYKIIEKRQSVAFWCNPISGHATLYWYQQILGQGPKLLIQFQNNGVVDDSQLPKDRFSAERLKGVDSTLKIQPAKLEDSAVYLCASSLAAGLYNEQFFGPGTRLTVL.

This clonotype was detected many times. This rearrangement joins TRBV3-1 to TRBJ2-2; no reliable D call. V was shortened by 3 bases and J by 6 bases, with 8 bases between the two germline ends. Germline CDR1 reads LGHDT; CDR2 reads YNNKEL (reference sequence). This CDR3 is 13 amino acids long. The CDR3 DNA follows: TGTGCCAGCAGCCAGGAGTACGCCGGGGAGCTGTTTTTT. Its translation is CASSQEYAGELFF. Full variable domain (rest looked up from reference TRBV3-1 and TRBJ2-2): DTAVSQTPKYLVTQMGNDKSIKCEQNLGHDTMYWYKQDSKKFLKIMFSYNNKELIINETVPNRFSPKSPDKAHLNLHINSLELGDSAVYFCASSQEYAGELFFGEGSRLTVL.

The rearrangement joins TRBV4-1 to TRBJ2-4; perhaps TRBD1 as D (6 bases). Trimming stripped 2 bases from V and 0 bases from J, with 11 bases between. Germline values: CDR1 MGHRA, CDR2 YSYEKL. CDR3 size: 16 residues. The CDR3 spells CASSQPVTGAKNIQYF. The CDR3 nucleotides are TGCGCCAGCAGCCAACCCGTGACAGGAGCCAAAAACATTCAGTACTTC.

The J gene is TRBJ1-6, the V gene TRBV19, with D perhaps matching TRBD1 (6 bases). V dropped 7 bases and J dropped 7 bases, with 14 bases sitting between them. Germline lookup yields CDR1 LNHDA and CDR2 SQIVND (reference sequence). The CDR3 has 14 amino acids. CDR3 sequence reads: CASNKGQGNSPLHF. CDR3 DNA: TGTGCCAGTAACAAAGGGCAGGGGAATTCACCCCTCCACTTT. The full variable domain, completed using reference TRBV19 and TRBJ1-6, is DGGITQSPKYLFRKEGQNVTLSCEQNLNHDAMYWYRQDPGQGLRLIYYSQIVNDFQKGDIAEGYSVSREKKESFPLTVTSAQKNPTAFYLCASNKGQGNSPLHFGNGTRLTVT.

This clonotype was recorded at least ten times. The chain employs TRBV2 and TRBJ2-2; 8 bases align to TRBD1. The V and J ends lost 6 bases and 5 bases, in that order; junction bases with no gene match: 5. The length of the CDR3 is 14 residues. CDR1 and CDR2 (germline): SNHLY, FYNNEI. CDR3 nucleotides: TGTGCCAGCAGAGCTGACAGGGGAACCGGGGAGCTGTTTTTT. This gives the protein CASRADRGTGELFF.

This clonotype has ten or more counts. CDR3 DNA: TGTGCCAGCAGCCAAGATTTCCCGGGAGGCAATGAGCAGTTCTTC. Protein: CASSQDFPGGNEQFF. The chain links TRBV3-1 to TRBJ2-1; TRBD2 agrees at 7 bases. Germline V gene lookup returns CDR1 LGHDT and CDR2 YNNKEL (reference sequence). The trim removed 0 bases at V and 6 bases at J, leaving 5 bases unmatched. The CDR3 has 15 residues.

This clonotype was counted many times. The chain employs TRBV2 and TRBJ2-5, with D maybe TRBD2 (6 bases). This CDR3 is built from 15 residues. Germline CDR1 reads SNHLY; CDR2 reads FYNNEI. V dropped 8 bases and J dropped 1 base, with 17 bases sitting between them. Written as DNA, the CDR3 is TGTGCCAGCGGTCTGGAGGGACTGATCCAAGAGACCCAGTACTTC. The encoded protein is CASGLEGLIQETQYF.

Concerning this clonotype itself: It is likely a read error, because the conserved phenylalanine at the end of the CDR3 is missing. CDR3 DNA: TGTGCCAGCAGTTTATCCGGAGTCCTTCAGGGAGAGACCCAGTACCTC. Its protein is CASSLSGVLQGETQYL. The chain carries TRBV28 and TRBJ2-5; D perhaps matches TRBD1 (5 bases). The CDR3 consists of 16 residues. CDR1 and CDR2 (germline): MDHEN, SYDVKM. Trimming left V 1 base short and J 4 bases short, with 16 bases between.

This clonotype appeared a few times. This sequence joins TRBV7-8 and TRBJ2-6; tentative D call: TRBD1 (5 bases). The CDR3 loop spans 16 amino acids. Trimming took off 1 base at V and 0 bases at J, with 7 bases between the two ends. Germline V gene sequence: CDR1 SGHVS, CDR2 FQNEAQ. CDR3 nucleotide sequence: TGTGCCAGCAGCTTAGAAAGGGGCTCTGGGGCCAACGTCCTGACTTTC. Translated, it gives CASSLERGSGANVLTF.

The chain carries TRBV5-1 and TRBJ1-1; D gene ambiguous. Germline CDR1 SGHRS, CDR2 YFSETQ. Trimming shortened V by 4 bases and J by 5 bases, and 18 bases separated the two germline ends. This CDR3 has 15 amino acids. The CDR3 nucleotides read TGCGCCAGCAGCGAAAACACTTTGCGAGGGACTGAAGCTTTCTTT. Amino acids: CASSENTLRGTEAFF.

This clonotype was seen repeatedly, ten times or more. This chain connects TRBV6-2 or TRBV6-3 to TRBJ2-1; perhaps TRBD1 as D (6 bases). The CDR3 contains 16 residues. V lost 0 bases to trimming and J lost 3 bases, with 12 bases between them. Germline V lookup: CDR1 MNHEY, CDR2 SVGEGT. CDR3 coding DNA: TGTGCCAGCAGTTACTCGAGACAGGTTCTCTACAATGAGCAGTTCTTC. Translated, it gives CASSYSRQVLYNEQFF.

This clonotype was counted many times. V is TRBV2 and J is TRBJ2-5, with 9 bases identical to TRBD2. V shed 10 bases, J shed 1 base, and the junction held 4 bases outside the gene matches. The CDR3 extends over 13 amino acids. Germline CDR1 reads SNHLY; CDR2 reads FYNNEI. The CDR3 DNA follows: TGTGCCACCAAGCGGGGGGCCCAAGAGACCCAGTACTTC. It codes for CATKRGAQETQYF.

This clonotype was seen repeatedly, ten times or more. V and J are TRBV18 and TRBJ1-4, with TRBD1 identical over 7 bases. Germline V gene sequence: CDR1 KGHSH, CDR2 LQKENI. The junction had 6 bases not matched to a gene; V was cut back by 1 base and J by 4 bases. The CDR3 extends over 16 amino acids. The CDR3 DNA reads TGTGCCAGCTCACCACAGCCGACAGGGCTTAATGAAAAACTGTTTTTT. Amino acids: CASSPQPTGLNEKLFF.

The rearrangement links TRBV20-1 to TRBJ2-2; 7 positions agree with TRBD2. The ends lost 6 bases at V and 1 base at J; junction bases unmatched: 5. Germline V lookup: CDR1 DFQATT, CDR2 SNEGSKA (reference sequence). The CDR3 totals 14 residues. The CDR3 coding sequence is TGCAGTGCAGCTAGCGGTGGGAACACCGGGGAGCTGTTTTTT. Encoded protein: CSAASGGNTGELFF.

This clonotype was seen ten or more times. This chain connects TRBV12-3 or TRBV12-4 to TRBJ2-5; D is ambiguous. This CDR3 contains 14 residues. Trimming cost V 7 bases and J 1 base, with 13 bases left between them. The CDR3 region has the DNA TGTGCCAGCAAACCCCTGACGGCCCAAGAGACCCAGTACTTC. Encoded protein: CASKPLTAQETQYF.

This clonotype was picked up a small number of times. The CDR3 region is CASSPHSSGGYNEQFF. The CDR3 nucleotides are TGTGCCAGCAGCCCACATTCGAGCGGGGGATACAATGAGCAGTTCTTC. The chain is built from TRBV9 and TRBJ2-1, with 8 bases fitting TRBD2. The CDR3 length is 16 residues. Trimming removed 4 bases from V and 4 bases from J; junction bases left unmatched: 10. Germline CDR1 is SGDLS and CDR2 is YYNGEE.

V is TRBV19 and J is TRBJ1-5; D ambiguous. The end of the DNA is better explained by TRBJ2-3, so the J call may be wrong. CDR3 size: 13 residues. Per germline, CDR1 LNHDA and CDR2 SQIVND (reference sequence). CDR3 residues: CASSTSSLSPQYF. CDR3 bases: TGTGCCAGTAGCACAAGTTCGCTCTCCCCCCAGTATTTT.

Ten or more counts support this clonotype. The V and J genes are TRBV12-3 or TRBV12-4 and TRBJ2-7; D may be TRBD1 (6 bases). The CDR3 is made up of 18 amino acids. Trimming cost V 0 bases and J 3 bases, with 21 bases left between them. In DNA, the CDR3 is TGTGCCAGCAGTTTAGCGCTCGGAAGGCAGGGGTTTCGCTACGAGCAGTACTTC. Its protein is CASSLALGRQGFRYEQYF.

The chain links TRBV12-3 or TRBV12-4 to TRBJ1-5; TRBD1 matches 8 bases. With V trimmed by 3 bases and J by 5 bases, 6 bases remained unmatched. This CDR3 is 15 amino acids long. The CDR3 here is CASSFGTGGHQPQHF. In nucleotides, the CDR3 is TGTGCCAGCAGTTTTGGCACAGGGGGGCATCAGCCCCAGCATTTT.

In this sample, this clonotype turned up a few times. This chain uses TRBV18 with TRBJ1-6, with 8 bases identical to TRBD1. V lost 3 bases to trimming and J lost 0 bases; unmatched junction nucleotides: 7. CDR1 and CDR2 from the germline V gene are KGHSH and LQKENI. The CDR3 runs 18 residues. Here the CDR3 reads CASSPMDRVYSYNSPLHF. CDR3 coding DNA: TGTGCCAGCTCACCGATGGACAGGGTTTACTCCTATAATTCACCCCTCCACTTT.